Below are 16 T cell receptor beta chains sequenced from a single sample in a study of blood T cells in healthy people across ages. A second PCR, run for about 7 to 11 cycles, used a sample-barcoded 5' primer plus a J-beta primer mix. TCRdb analysed the 5' RACE reads with MiXCR anew, one entry per CDR3 protein. The sample records about 1.5 million distinct CDR3 sequences, 35% to 45% being singletons. Sequenced material: blood. These receptors were collected from a woman aged 18-29 years in good health.

This clonotype has more than one count but fewer than ten. The chain carries TRBV7-9 and TRBJ1-2; D not certain. Germline CDR1 and CDR2: SEHNR and FQNEAQ (reference sequence). The CDR3 is 12 amino acids. The V gene lost 5 bases and the J gene lost 4 bases, with 8 bases spanning the gap. Written as DNA, the CDR3 is TGTGCCAGCAGCCGACTGTTCTATGGCTACACCTTC. Its translation: CASSRLFYGYTF.

This clonotype was picked up a small number of times. The chain carries TRBV10-3 and TRBJ2-3, with 11 bases that match TRBD2. V shed 6 bases and J 4 bases; nucleotides not matched to a gene: 9. Germline V CDR1 and CDR2: ENHRY, SYGVKD. The CDR3 runs 16 residues. The DNA for the CDR3 is TGTGCCATCAGCGGAGGGCTAGCGGGAGGAGCAGATACGCAGTATTTT. Translation gives CAISGGLAGGADTQYF.

The chain links TRBV9 to TRBJ2-3; possibly TRBD1 for D (6 bases). In germline, CDR1 is SGDLS, CDR2 YYNGEE. The CDR3 has 13 amino acids. V was shortened by 3 bases and J by 5 bases, with 10 bases between the two germline ends. The DNA for the CDR3 is TGTGCCAGCAGCGCCCAGGGGATAGATACGCAGTATTTT. Translation: CASSAQGIDTQYF. The entire variable domain, with the rest obtained from reference TRBV9 and TRBJ2-3, is as follows: DSGVTQTPKHLITATGQRVTLRCSPRSGDLSVYWYQQSLDQGLQFLIQYYNGEERAKGNILERFSAQQFPDLHSELNLSSLELGDSALYFCASSAQGIDTQYFGPGTRLTVL.

This clonotype was found a few times. This rearrangement joins TRBV28 to TRBJ2-1; D call uncertain. The assigned J gene may be wrong: the sequence end matches TRBJ2-7 better. This CDR3 is 15 amino acids long. Per germline, CDR1 MDHEN and CDR2 SYDVKM. CDR3 sequence reads: CASSLLPGSYNEQYF. CDR3 nucleotide sequence: TGTGCCAGCAGTTTATTACCAGGCTCCTACAATGAGCAGTACTTC.

This clonotype was recorded at least ten times. The J gene is TRBJ2-1, the V gene TRBV29-1, with unresolved D. CDR1 is SQVTM and CDR2 is ANQGSEA in the germline V gene. The CDR3 covers 13 residues. Trimming left V 7 bases short and J 0 bases short, with 10 bases between. Here the CDR3 reads CSGLRSSYNEQFF. DNA for the CDR3: TGCAGCGGCCTCAGGAGCTCCTACAATGAGCAGTTCTTC.

This clonotype was recorded a few times. J is TRBJ1-2 and V is TRBV2; TRBD1 matches 8 bases. Germline assignment: CDR1 SNHLY and CDR2 FYNNEI. This CDR3 has 12 residues. V shed 4 bases and J 7 bases; nucleotides not matched to a gene: 2. In DNA, the CDR3 is TGTGCCAGCAGTGCGGACAGGGCTGGCTACACCTTC. Protein sequence: CASSADRAGYTF.

CDR3: CASSLVGRGGALGFEIQYF. The DNA for the CDR3 is TGTGCCAGCAGCTTAGTTGGTCGGGGGGGCGCTCTGGGTTTTGAGATTCAGTACTTC. The rearrangement uses TRBV7-8 and TRBJ2-4; 8 bases are shared with TRBD2. V dropped 1 base and J dropped 10; count of bases not matched to a gene: 21. The CDR3 extends over 19 amino acids. Looked up from germline, CDR1 is SGHVS and CDR2 is FQNEAQ.

In this sample, this clonotype turned up a few times. This sequence joins TRBV4-3 and TRBJ1-2; D gene unclear. V was pared by 0 bases and J by 7 bases, with 21 bases between. Germline V gene lookup returns CDR1 LGHNA and CDR2 YSLEER. The CDR3 totals 17 residues. The CDR3: CASSQEWVRSGYTGYTF. The DNA of the CDR3 is TGCGCCAGCAGCCAAGAGTGGGTGCGCTCCGGATATACTGGCTACACCTTC.

The J gene is TRBJ1-5, the V gene TRBV6-5, with 8 bases that match TRBD1. Germline assignment: CDR1 MNHEY and CDR2 SVGAGI. Trimming removed 0 bases from V and 7 bases from J; junction bases left unmatched: 11. The CDR3 totals 17 residues. CDR3: CASSYSTPGGAGQPQHF. CDR3 in DNA: TGTGCCAGCAGTTACTCGACCCCAGGGGGCGCGGGACAGCCCCAGCATTTT.

The rearrangement uses TRBV6-2 or TRBV6-3 and TRBJ2-1; 8 bases match TRBD2. Germline V lookup: CDR1 MNHEY, CDR2 SVGEGT. CDR3 length equals 16 residues. The junction had 9 bases not matched to a gene; V was cut back by 5 bases and J by 3 bases. CDR3 bases: TGTGCCAGCAGTACCGATACTAGCGGACTCTACAATGAGCAGTTCTTC. It encodes CASSTDTSGLYNEQFF.

The chain uses TRBV2 and TRBJ2-7, with 14 nucleotides matching TRBD2. The junction had 8 bases not matched to a gene; V was cut back by 3 bases and J by 7 bases. Germline V CDR1 and CDR2: SNHLY, FYNNEI. This CDR3 is 16 amino acids long. The CDR3: CASSERLAGGGWEQYF. In DNA, the CDR3 is TGTGCCAGCAGTGAGCGACTAGCGGGAGGGGGTTGGGAGCAGTACTTC.

This clonotype has more than one count but fewer than ten. V usage is TRBV6-1 and J usage is TRBJ1-2; 7 positions match TRBD1. Germline trimming cut 7 bases from V and 4 bases from J; bases unmatched to any gene: 24. The V gene's germline CDR1 is MNHNS and CDR2 SASEGT. CDR3 length: 19 amino acids. The CDR3 bases are TGTGCCAGCAAACAGGGGCCGCCGGGCCTATCGACCGGTCTCTATGGCTACACCTTC. The encoded protein is CASKQGPPGLSTGLYGYTF.

The chain recombines TRBV29-1 with TRBJ2-7; D perhaps matches TRBD2 (5 bases). Per germline, CDR1 SQVTM and CDR2 ANQGSEA. The CDR3 is 10 amino acids. Trimming pared 7 bases from V and 3 bases from J, leaving 7 bases between. CDR3 protein: CSAADYEQYF. The CDR3 DNA reads TGCAGCGCAGCGGACTACGAGCAGTACTTC.

This clonotype was detected only a few times. The chain carries TRBV4-1 and TRBJ2-2; TRBD1 agrees at 7 bases. Trimming took 1 base from V and 5 from J; bases not matched to a gene: 1. Germline values: CDR1 MGHRA, CDR2 YSYEKL. The CDR3 runs 14 residues. CDR3 protein: CASSQVQGTGELFF. DNA of the CDR3: TGCGCCAGCAGCCAAGTACAGGGGACCGGGGAGCTGTTTTTT.

This clonotype was picked up a small number of times. This CDR3 reads CSAPESSYNEQFF. The CDR3 nucleotides read TGCAGTGCTCCCGAAAGCTCCTACAATGAGCAGTTCTTC. The chain couples TRBV20-1 to TRBJ2-1; D gene ambiguous. This CDR3 comprises 13 residues. The V end lost 5 bases, the J end lost 0 bases, and 8 bases lay between the germline ends. Germline CDR1 reads DFQATT; CDR2 reads SNEGSKA (reference sequence).

The table lists this clonotype with a few counts. The V gene is TRBV28, the J gene TRBJ1-2; D is uncertain. Trimming pared 5 bases from V and 0 bases from J, leaving 7 bases between. The CDR3 has 13 amino acids. Germline CDR1 reads MDHEN; CDR2 reads SYDVKM. The DNA of the CDR3 is TGTGCCAGCAGTGCCGCGGCTAACTATGGCTACACCTTC. It yields the protein CASSAAANYGYTF.